The rows below give T cell receptor beta chains drawn from one sample of a study of identical twins. TCRdb re-analysed the 5' RACE reads in MiXCR, keeping a single row per CDR3 protein. This sample has 400,000 or so distinct CDR3 sequences, with approximately 9.1% found just once. What was sequenced was naive T cells sorted from blood. The receptors shown here come from a woman between 50 and 59 years old in good health. The CDR3 runs from the conserved cysteine through the conserved F or W. D genes are given only for firm matches. The listing skips clone size in some rows; elsewhere it reads once, few, many or a size class.

J: TRBJ2-2
V: TRBV3-1
size: many
D: TRBD2
CDR3: CASSRGSGGANTGELFF
DNA: TGTGCCAGCAGCCGAGGAAGCGGGGGGGCGAACACCGGGGAGCTGTTTTTT

J: TRBJ2-2
V: TRBV12-3/TRBV12-4
size: -
D: -
CDR3: CASSHSDSNTGELFF
DNA: TGTGCCAGCAGTCACTCCGACTCGAACACCGGGGAGCTGTTTTTT

J: TRBJ2-1
V: TRBV5-1
size: few
D: TRBD2
CDR3: CASSRGLAGPYNEQFF
DNA: TGCGCCAGCAGCCGCGGACTAGCGGGGCCCTACAATGAGCAGTTCTTC

J: TRBJ1-5
V: TRBV12-3/TRBV12-4
size: few
D: TRBD1
CDR3: CASSGTGVQPQHF
DNA: TGTGCCAGCAGTGGGACAGGGGTTCAGCCCCAGCATTTT

J: TRBJ2-3
V: TRBV5-1
size: -
D: TRBD1
CDR3: CASSLRPGGPTDTQYF
DNA: TGCGCCAGCAGCCTCCGGCCAGGGGGACCCACAGATACGCAGTATTTT

J: TRBJ2-2
V: TRBV5-1
size: many
D: TRBD2
CDR3: CASSLVGGRTGELFF
DNA: TGCGCCAGCAGCTTGGTCGGGGGGAGAACCGGGGAGCTGTTTTTT

J: TRBJ2-5
V: TRBV29-1
size: few
D: -
CDR3: CSVQTGQETQYF
DNA: TGCAGCGTTCAGACAGGTCAAGAGACCCAGTACTTC

J: TRBJ2-4
V: TRBV12-3/TRBV12-4
size: -
D: TRBD2
CDR3: CASSLGGLAGVVQYF
DNA: TGTGCCAGCAGTTTAGGGGGACTAGCGGGAGTGGTTCAGTACTTC

J: TRBJ1-1
V: TRBV12-3/TRBV12-4
size: few
D: -
CDR3: CASLPRGETEAFF
DNA: TGTGCCAGCCTTCCGAGGGGGGAGACTGAAGCTTTCTTT

J: TRBJ2-2
V: TRBV5-1
size: -
D: TRBD1
CDR3: CASSSNPQGAFSGELFF
DNA: TGCGCCAGCAGCTCCAACCCACAGGGGGCATTTTCCGGGGAGCTGTTTTTT

J: TRBJ2-2
V: TRBV7-2
size: many
D: -
CDR3: CASSLFPSTGELFF
DNA: TGTGCCAGCAGCTTATTCCCTAGCACCGGGGAGCTGTTTTTT

J: TRBJ2-7
V: TRBV5-1
size: -
D: -
CDR3: CASSSFIGGSSYEQYF
DNA: TGCGCCAGCAGCTCCTTTATAGGAGGGAGCTCCTACGAGCAGTACTTC

J: TRBJ2-5
V: TRBV6-1
size: few
D: -
CDR3: CASSEAGVSRTQYF
DNA: TGTGCCAGCAGTGAAGCAGGAGTAAGTCGGACCCAGTACTTC

J: TRBJ2-1
V: TRBV12-3/TRBV12-4
size: few
D: TRBD1
CDR3: CASSLYGTGDNEQFF
DNA: TGTGCCAGCAGTTTGTACGGGACAGGGGACAATGAGCAGTTCTTC

J: TRBJ2-6
V: TRBV6-5
size: -
D: -
CDR3: CASSSGLTSGANVLTF
DNA: TGTGCCAGCAGTTCGGGACTTACGTCTGGGGCCAACGTCCTGACTTTC

J: TRBJ2-1
V: TRBV2
size: -
D: -
CDR3: CASSEYSGEQFF
DNA: TGTGCCAGCAGTGAATATTCCGGTGAGCAGTTCTTC

J: TRBJ2-2
V: TRBV12-3/TRBV12-4
size: few
D: TRBD2
CDR3: CASNPAGTSGSGELFF
DNA: TGTGCCAGCAACCCGGCCGGGACTAGCGGTTCCGGGGAGCTGTTTTTT

J: TRBJ2-1
V: TRBV7-2
size: many
D: -
CDR3: CASSLSPGYEQFF
DNA: TGTGCCAGCAGCTTATCTCCAGGGTACGAGCAGTTCTTC

J: TRBJ2-3
V: TRBV6-6
size: -
D: -
CDR3: CASSYATGSTDTQYF
DNA: TGTGCCAGCAGTTACGCCACGGGTTCAACAGATACGCAGTATTTT

J: TRBJ2-3
V: TRBV5-1
size: many
D: -
CDR3: CASNQGSTDTQYF
DNA: TGCGCCAGCAATCAGGGCAGCACAGATACGCAGTATTTT

J: TRBJ1-3
V: TRBV5-1
size: many
D: -
CDR3: CASSLESRNTIYF
DNA: TGCGCCAGCAGCTTGGAATCGAGGAACACCATATATTTT

J: TRBJ2-2
V: TRBV7-2
size: -
D: TRBD2
CDR3: CASSSAGLAGRDTGELFF
DNA: TGTGCCAGCAGCTCCGCGGGACTAGCGGGGAGGGACACCGGGGAGCTGTTTTTT

J: TRBJ2-3
V: TRBV4-1
size: many
D: -
CDR3: CASSQDPSEASTDTQYF
DNA: TGCGCCAGCAGCCAGGACCCCTCGGAGGCTAGCACAGATACGCAGTATTTT